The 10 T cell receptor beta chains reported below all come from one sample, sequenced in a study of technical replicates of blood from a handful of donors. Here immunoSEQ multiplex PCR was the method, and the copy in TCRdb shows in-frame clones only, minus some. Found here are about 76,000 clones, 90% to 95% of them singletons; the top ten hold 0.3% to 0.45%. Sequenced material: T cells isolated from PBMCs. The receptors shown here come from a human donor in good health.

In DNA, the CDR3 is TGCGCCAGCAGCCGTCTCACAGGGGAAGCTAATGAAAAACTGTTTTTT. Translation gives CASSRLTGEANEKLFF. The genes are TRBV4-3 and TRBJ1-4, with 7 nucleotides matching TRBD1. CDR1 and CDR2 (germline): LGHNA, YSLEER. The J segment lost 3 bases and the V segment lost 4 bases, leaving 8 bases of the junction unmatched. The CDR3 is 16 amino acids.

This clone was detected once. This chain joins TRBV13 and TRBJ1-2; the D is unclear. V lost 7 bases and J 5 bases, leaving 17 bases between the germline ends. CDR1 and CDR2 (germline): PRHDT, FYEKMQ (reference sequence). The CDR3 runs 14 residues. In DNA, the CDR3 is TGTGCCAGCACCCAATGGGGAACTAGGTATGGCTACACCTTC. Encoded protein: CASTQWGTRYGYTF.

CDR3 sequence (DNA): TGTGCCAGCAGTGACCGCCGGGACAAGTGGCGCGAGCAGTACTTC. This gives the protein CASSDRRDKWREQYF. The rearrangement uses TRBV6-1 and TRBJ2-7, with TRBD1 as a possible D gene (6 bases). V was shortened by 3 bases and J by 6 bases, with 18 bases between the two germline ends. The CDR3 is 15 amino acids. CDR1 is MNHNS and CDR2 is SASEGT in the germline V gene.

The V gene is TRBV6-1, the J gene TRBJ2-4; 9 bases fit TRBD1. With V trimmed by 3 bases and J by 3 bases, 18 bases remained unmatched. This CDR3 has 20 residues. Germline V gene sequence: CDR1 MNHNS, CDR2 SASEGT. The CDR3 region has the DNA TGTGCCAGCAGTGACGGGTTGGGGACAGGGAAATTTATTGACAAAAACATTCAGTACTTC. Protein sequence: CASSDGLGTGKFIDKNIQYF.

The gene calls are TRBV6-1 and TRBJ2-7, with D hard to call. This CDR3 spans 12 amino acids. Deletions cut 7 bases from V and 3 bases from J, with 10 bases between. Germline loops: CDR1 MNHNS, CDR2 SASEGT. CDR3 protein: CASNYKDYEQYF. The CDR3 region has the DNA TGTGCCAGCAACTACAAAGACTACGAGCAGTACTTC.

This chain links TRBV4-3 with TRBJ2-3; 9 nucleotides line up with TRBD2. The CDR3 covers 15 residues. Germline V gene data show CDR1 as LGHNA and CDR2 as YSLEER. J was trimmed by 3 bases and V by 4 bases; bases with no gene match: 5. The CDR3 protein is CASSRLAGLTDTQYF. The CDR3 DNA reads TGCGCCAGCAGCCGCCTAGCGGGATTAACAGATACGCAGTATTTT.

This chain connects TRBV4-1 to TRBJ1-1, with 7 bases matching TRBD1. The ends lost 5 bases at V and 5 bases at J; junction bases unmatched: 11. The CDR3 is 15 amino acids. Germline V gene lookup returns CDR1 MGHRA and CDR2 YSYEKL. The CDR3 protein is CASSKTGNSATEAFF. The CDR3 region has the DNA TGCGCCAGCAGCAAGACAGGGAACTCCGCTACTGAAGCTTTCTTT.

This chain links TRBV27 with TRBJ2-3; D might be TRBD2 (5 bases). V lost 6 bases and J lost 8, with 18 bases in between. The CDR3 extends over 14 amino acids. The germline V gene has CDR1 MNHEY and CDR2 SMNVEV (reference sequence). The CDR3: CASRERWSGGTQYF. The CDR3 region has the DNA TGTGCCAGCAGAGAAAGGTGGAGCGGAGGTACGCAGTATTTT.

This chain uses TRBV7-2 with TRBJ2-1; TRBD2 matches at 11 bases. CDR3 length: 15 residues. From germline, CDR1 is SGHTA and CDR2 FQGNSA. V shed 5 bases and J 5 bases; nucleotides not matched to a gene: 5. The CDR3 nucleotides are TGTGCCAGCAGCCCCCTACTAGCGGGGGACAATGAGCAGTTCTTC. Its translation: CASSPLLAGDNEQFF. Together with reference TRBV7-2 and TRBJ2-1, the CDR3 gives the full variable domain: GAGVSQSPSNKVTEKGKDVELRCDPISGHTALYWYRQSLGQGLEFLIYFQGNSAPDKSGLPSDRFSAERTGGSVSTLTIQRTQQEDSAVYLCASSPLLAGDNEQFFGPGTRLTVL.

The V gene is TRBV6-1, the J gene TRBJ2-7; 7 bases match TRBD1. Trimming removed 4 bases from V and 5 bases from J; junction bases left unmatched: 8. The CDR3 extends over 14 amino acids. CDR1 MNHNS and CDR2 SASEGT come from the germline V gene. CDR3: CASSVSQGNHEQYF. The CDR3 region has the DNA TGTGCCAGCAGTGTCTCACAGGGGAACCACGAGCAGTACTTC.